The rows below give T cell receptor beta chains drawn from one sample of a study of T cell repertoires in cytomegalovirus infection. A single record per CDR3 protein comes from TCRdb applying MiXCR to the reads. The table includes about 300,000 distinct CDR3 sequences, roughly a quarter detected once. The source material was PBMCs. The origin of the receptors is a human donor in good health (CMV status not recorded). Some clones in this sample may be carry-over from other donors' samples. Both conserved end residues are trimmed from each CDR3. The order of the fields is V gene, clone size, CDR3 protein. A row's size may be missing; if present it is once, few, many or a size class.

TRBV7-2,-,ASSFRAYNEQF
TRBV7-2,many,ASSLTLNEQY
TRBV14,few,ASSPRPNYGYT
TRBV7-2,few,ASSPSGQMNTEAF
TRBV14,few,ASSQAVQLRNEQF
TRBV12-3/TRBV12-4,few,ASSLGRFSGNTIY
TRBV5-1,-,ASSLDGRAWETQY
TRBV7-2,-,ASSFITGAAQPQH
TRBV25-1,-,ASSRTSERDTQY
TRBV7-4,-,ASSLALPHGGELF
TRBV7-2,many,ASRQSGAYGYT
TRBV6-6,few,ASSQRGGTSPLH
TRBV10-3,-,AISERGDYTDTQY
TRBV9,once,ASTQGGTKETQY
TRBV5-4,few,ASSSGRGEQTQY
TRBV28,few,ASSQGSVRLN
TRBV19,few,ASQDFPQPQH
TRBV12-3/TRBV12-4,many,ASRLGQGNTEAF
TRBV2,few,ASSERSGFATQH
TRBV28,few,ASSFLRTFYEQY
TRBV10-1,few,ASSANTGWGYYEQY
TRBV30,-,AWSVLSREAAYEQY
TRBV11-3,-,ASSYGTDNNNEQF
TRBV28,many,ASSRRGIAETQY
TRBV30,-,AWTSRQGIDGYT
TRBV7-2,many,ASSNPRRHEQF
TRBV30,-,AWSPDTAYGYT
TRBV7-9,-,ASSLGVTGTEAF
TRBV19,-,ASLSYNEQF
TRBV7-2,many,ASSTQTGGGYT
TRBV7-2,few,ASSLSGQLQETQY
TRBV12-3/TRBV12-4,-,ASSPLNLREKLF
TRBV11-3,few,ASSPERTGFNEQF
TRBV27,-,ASSFEAGNEQF
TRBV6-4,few,ASSDQGTGQNQPQH
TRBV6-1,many,ASQMAGGYNEQF
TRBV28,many,ASPPSTGENTEAF
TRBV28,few,ASSSLEAGVWETQY
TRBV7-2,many,ASSLGASWPAEQY
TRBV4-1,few,ASSRTGSGGLNEQF
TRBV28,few,ASSSHYGGGRDEQY
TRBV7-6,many,ASSLRDQNTEAF
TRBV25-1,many,ASSGDSHEQY
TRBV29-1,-,SGDWTGNTEAF
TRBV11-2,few,ASSLNSGHAYNEQF